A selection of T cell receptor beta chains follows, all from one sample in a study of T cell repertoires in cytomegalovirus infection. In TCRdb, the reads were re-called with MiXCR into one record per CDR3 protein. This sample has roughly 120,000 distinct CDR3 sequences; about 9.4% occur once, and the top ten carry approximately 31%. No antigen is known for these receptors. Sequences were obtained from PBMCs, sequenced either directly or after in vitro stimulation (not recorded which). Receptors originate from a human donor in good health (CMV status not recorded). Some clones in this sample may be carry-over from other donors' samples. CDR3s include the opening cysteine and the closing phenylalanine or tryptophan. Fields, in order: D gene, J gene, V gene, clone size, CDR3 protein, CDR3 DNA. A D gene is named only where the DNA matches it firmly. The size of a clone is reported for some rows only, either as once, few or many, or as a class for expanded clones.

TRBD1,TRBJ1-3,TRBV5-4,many,CASSQQGSGNTIYF,TGTGCCAGCAGCCAACAGGGGTCTGGAAACACCATATATTTT
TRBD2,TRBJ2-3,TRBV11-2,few,CASSRRTSGSTSTDTQYF,TGTGCCAGCAGCCGTCGGACTAGCGGCAGTACTAGCACAGATACGCAGTATTTT
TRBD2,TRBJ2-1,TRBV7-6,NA,CASSLGASGSNHNEQFF,TGTGCCAGCAGCTTAGGGGCTAGCGGGAGTAACCACAATGAGCAGTTCTTC
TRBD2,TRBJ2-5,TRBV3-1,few,CASSLSGSGRLRGQETQYF,TGTGCCAGCAGCCTATCGGGTAGCGGGAGGCTCCGGGGGCAAGAGACCCAGTACTTC
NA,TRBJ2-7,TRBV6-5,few,CASSPDLSYEQYF,TGTGCCAGCAGTCCCGACCTCTCCTACGAGCAGTACTTC
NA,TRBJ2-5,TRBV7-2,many,CASFARVKETQYF,TGTGCCAGCTTCGCTAGGGTCAAAGAGACCCAGTACTTC
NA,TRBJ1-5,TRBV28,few,CASSAAPGRANNQPQHF,TGTGCCAGCAGCGCAGCCCCGGGCAGGGCTAACAATCAGCCCCAGCATTTT
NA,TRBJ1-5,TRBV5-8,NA,CASSLGMTENNQPQHF,TGTGCCAGCAGCTTGGGGATGACGGAGAACAATCAGCCCCAGCATTTT
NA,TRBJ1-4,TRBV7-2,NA,CASSLYRGRNEKLFF,TGTGCCAGCAGCTTGTATCGGGGGCGGAATGAAAAACTGTTTTTT
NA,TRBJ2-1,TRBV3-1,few,CASSLELAASEQFF,TGTGCCAGCAGCCTCGAGTTAGCGGCTAGCGAGCAGTTCTTC
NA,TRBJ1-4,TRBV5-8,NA,CASSLAFGTQNEKLFF,TGTGCCAGCAGCTTGGCCTTCGGGACACAAAATGAAAAACTGTTTTTT
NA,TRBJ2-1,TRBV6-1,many,CASTVGGRNSYNEQFF,TGTGCCAGCACCGTCGGGGGTCGAAATTCCTACAATGAGCAGTTCTTC
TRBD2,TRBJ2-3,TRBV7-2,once,CASRPTSDSTDTQYF,TGTGCCAGCAGACCAACTAGCGATAGCACAGATACGCAGTATTTT
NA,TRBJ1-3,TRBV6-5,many,CASSSPTDSGNTIYF,TGTGCCAGCAGTTCCCCGACGGACTCTGGAAACACCATATATTTT
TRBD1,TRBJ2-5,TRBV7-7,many,CASSEDRGETQYF,TGTGCTAGCAGCGAGGACAGGGGAGAGACCCAGTACTTC
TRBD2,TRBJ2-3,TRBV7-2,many,CASSSGLAESTDTQYF,TGTGCCAGCAGCTCAGGACTAGCGGAGAGCACAGATACGCAGTATTTT
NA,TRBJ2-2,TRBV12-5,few,CASRKDRKNTGELFF,TGTGCTAGTCGAAAAGACAGGAAGAACACCGGGGAGCTGTTTTTT
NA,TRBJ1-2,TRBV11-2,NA,CASSPRRTAFNYGYTF,TGTGCCAGCAGCCCCAGAAGGACAGCGTTTAACTATGGCTACACCTTC
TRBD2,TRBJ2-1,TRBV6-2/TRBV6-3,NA,CASSDSLAGARNEQFF,TGTGCCAGCAGTGACTCCCTAGCGGGAGCCCGCAATGAGCAGTTCTTC
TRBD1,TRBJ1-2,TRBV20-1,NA,CMGQPGYTF,TGCATGGGACAGCCTGGCTACACCTTC